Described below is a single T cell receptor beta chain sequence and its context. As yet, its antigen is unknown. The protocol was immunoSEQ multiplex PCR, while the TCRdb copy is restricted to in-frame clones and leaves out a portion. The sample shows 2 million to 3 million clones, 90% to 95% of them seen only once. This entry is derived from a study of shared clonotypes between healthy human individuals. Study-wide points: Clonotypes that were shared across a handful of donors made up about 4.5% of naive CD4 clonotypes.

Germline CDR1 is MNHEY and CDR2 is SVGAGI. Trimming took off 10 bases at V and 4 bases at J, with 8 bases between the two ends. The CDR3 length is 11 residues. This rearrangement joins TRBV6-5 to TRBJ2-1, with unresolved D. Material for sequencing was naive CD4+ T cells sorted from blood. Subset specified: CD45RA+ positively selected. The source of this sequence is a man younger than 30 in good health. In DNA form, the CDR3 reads TGTGCCACGACGTTTTACAATGAGCAGTTCTTC. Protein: CATTFYNEQFF.